This T cell receptor (beta chain) was observed in a study of T-cell memory formation after mild COVID-19. For the study at large: For the most part, TCR clusters were specific to one donor.

UMIs and sample barcodes were carried by the TCR alpha and TCR beta cDNA libraries that 5'RACE produced using constant-segment primers. TCRdb reprocessed the 5' RACE reads via MiXCR and lists one record per CDR3 protein. Here the sample spans 450,000 to 650,000 distinct CDR3 sequences, over 15% being singletons. Losses at the gene ends were 5 bases for V and 3 bases for J; bases not matched to a gene: 9. CDR1 SEHNR and CDR2 FQNEAQ come from the germline V gene (reference sequence). The CDR3 consists of 17 residues. The sequencing input was PBMCs or a T cell subset sorted from them (not recorded which). The V and J genes are TRBV7-9 and TRBJ2-7; TRBD2 agrees at 14 bases. The TCR comes from an adult woman who had mild COVID-19 (a few samples of this study predate the infection). Cell type and time point are not known. The CDR3 sequence: CASSPGTSGSEIYEQYF. The CDR3 DNA is TGTGCCAGCAGCCCCGGGACTAGCGGGAGCGAAATCTACGAGCAGTACTTC.